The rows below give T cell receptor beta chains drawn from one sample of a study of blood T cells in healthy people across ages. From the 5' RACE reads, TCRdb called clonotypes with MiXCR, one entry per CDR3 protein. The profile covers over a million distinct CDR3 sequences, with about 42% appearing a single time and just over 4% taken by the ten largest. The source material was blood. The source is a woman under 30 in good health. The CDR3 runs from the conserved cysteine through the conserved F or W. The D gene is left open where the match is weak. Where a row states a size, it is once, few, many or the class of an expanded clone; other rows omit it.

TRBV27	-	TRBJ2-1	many	CASSLSTGYNEQFF	TGTGCCAGCAGCCTATCGACAGGTTACAATGAGCAGTTCTTC
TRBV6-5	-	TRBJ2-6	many	CASSYSLSGANVLTF	TGTGCCAGCAGTTACTCGCTCTCTGGGGCCAACGTCCTGACTTTC
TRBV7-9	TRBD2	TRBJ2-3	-	CASSLSSGVRADTQYF	TGTGCCAGCAGCTTGTCTAGCGGGGTGAGGGCAGATACGCAGTATTTT
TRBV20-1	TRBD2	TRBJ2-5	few	CSASREGQETQYF	TGCAGTGCTAGCAGGGAGGGACAAGAGACCCAGTACTTC
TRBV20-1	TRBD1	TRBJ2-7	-	CSARGDRGRGGEQYF	TGCAGTGCTAGAGGGGACAGGGGGCGGGGAGGCGAGCAGTACTTC
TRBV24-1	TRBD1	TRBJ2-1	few	CATSDPTGGQNEQFF	TGTGCCACCAGTGACCCGACAGGGGGCCAGAATGAGCAGTTCTTC
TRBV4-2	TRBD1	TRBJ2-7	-	CASSQEIRDSGPYEQYF	TGTGCCAGCAGCCAAGAGATTAGGGACAGTGGTCCCTACGAGCAGTACTTC
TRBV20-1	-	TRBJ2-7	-	CSAVYGSSYNEQYF	TGCAGTGCCGTATACGGTTCCTCCTACAATGAGCAGTACTTC
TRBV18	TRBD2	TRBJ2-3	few	CASSPIAGDTDTQYF	TGTGCCAGCTCACCAATAGCGGGAGACACAGATACGCAGTATTTT
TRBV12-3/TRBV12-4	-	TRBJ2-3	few	CASNSALNTDTQYF	TGTGCCAGCAACAGTGCTCTCAACACAGATACGCAGTATTTT
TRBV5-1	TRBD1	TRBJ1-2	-	CVSSQTGGTGYGYTF	TGCGTCAGCAGCCAGACAGGGGGCACCGGATATGGCTACACCTTC
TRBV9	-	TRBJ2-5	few	CASSETGVQETQYF	TGTGCCAGCAGCGAGACAGGTGTACAAGAGACCCAGTACTTC
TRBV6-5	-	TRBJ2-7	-	CASSSGGSLSNEQYF	TGTGCCAGCAGTTCCGGAGGTAGCTTGAGCAATGAGCAGTACTTC
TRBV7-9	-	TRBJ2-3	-	CASSPQDARMGDTQYF	TGTGCCAGCAGCCCCCAGGACGCCAGGATGGGAGATACGCAGTATTTT
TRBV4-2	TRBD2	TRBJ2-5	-	CASSQGLGTSGVRPNEQYF	TGTGCCAGCAGCCAAGGGCTAGGGACTAGCGGGGTTCGACCAAATGAGCAGTACTTC
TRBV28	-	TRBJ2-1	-	CASLYTGSSSRNEQFF	TGTGCCAGTTTATATACGGGGAGTTCCTCGAGGAATGAGCAGTTCTTC
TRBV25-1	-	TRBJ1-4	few	CASSPRKGLNEKLFF	TGTGCCAGCAGTCCGAGGAAGGGCCTAAATGAAAAACTGTTTTTT
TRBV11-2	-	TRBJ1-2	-	CASSSLEGRNYGYTF	TGTGCCAGCAGCTCTCTTGAGGGCAGGAACTATGGCTACACCTTC
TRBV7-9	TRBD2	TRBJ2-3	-	CASSFPSGTSTDTQYF	TGTGCCAGCAGCTTTCCCAGCGGGACTAGCACAGATACGCAGTATTTT
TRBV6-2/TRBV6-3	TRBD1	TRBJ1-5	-	CATGDRVDQPQHF	TGTGCCACTGGGGACAGGGTTGATCAGCCCCAGCATTTT
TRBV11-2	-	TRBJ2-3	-	CASSLTPADTQYF	TGTGCCAGCAGCCTTACACCCGCAGATACGCAGTATTTT
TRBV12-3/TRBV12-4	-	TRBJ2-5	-	CASSVRGKETQYF	TGTGCCAGCAGTGTTCGGGGAAAAGAGACCCAGTACTTC
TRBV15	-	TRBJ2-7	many	CATRKGGPSYEQYF	TGTGCCACCAGAAAGGGAGGTCCCTCCTACGAGCAGTACTTC
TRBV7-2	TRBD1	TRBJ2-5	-	CASRLGTGGTQYF	TGTGCCAGCAGACTAGGGACAGGAGGGACCCAGTACTTC
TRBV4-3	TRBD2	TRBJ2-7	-	CASSQDMAGGLYEQYF	TGCGCCAGCAGCCAAGATATGGCGGGGGGGCTTTACGAGCAGTACTTC
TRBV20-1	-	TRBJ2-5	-	CSARVRLVPGIWKTQYF	TGCAGTGCTAGAGTAAGGTTGGTCCCGGGGATCTGGAAGACCCAGTACTTC